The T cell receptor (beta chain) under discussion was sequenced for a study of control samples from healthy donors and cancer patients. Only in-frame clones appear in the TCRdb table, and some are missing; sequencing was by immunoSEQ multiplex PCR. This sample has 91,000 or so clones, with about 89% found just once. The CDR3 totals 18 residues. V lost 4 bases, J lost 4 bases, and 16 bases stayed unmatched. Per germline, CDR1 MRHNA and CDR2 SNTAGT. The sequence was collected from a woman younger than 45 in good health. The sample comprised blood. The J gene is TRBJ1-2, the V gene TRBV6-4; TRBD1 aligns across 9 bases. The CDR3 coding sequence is TGTGCCAGCAGTGCCGTCCCGGGACAGGGTAACGTTTTCTATGGCTACACCTTC. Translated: CASSAVPGQGNVFYGYTF.